This T cell receptor (beta chain) was documented in a study of cytotoxic CD8 clonotypes in ibrutinib-treated CLL. Overall study context: The study included around twelve relapsed/refractory and around 16 treatment-naive patients; roughly 18 had IGHV unmutated disease. Study conclusions and caveats: Sustained-remission patients were sampled at one set of times and progressing patients at different ones.

On this clone: Its antigen is as yet unknown.

Deep sequencing aimed at 1 in 200,000 to 1 in 1 million T cells' resolution. Libraries were prepared by immunoSEQ multiplex PCR; TCRdb keeps only in-frame clonotypes and omits some of them. The profile shows 130,000 to 150,000 clones, about four fifths of them singletons. Looked up from germline, CDR1 is ENHRY and CDR2 is SYGVKD. The germline V and J ends were trimmed by 1 base and 0 bases, with 7 bases remaining between them. The CDR3 covers 15 residues. PBMCs that had been cryopreserved were the source of 1.5 to 2.5 micrograms of genomic DNA for TCR beta libraries. The clonotype was recovered from a human donor with chronic lymphocytic leukemia. The source was PBMCs, collected after 12 months of ibrutinib treatment. The J gene is TRBJ1-5, the V gene TRBV10-3; D gene ambiguous. The CDR3 bases are TGTGCCATCAGTGAGTTGAGGGATAGCAATCAGCCCCAGCATTTT. As protein: CAISELRDSNQPQHF.